The clone carrying this T cell receptor beta chain occurred a few times. This sample stems from a study of CD8+ T cells in alopecia areata. RNA, once extracted, was reverse transcribed into cDNA for use as the sequencing template. Assay: immunoSEQ multiplex PCR; the TCRdb copy retains only in-frame clones and omits some. The sample consists of 160,000 or so clones, approximately 65% of them appearing once. CDR1 is MNHEY, CDR2 SVGAGI, per germline. The CDR3 loop spans 14 amino acids. Trimming removed 2 bases from V and 4 bases from J, with 10 bases in between. This sample comprised CD8+ T cells sorted from blood, obtained at week 0. This clonotype was sampled from a human donor with alopecia areata. This chain links TRBV6-5 with TRBJ2-3; D gene unclear. The chain's CDR3 is CASSYRAPADTQYF. The CDR3 DNA reads as TGTGCCAGCAGTTACCGGGCTCCCGCAGATACGCAGTATTTT.